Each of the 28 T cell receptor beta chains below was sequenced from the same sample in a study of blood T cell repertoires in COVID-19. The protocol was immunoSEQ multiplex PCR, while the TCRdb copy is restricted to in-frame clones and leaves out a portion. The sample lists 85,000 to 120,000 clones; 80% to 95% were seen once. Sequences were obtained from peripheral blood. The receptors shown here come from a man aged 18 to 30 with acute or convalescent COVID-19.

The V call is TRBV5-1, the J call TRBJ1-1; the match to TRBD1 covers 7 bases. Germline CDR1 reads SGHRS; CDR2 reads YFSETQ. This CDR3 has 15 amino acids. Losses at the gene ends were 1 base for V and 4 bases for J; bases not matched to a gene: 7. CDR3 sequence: CASSLYGDRTTEAFF. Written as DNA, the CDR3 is TGCGCCAGCAGCTTGTATGGGGACAGAACCACTGAAGCTTTCTTT. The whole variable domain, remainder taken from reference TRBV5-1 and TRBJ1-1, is KAGVTQTPRYLIKTRGQQVTLSCSPISGHRSVSWYQQTPGQGLQFLFEYFSETQRNKGNFPGRFSGRQFSNSRSEMNVSTLELGDSALYLCASSLYGDRTTEAFFGQGTRLTVV.

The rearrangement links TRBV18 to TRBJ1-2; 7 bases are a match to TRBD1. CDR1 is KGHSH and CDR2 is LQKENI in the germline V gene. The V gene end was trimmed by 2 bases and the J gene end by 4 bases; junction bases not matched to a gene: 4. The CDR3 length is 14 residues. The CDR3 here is CASSPEGQSYGYTF. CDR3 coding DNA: TGTGCCAGCTCACCAGAGGGACAGTCCTATGGCTACACCTTC.

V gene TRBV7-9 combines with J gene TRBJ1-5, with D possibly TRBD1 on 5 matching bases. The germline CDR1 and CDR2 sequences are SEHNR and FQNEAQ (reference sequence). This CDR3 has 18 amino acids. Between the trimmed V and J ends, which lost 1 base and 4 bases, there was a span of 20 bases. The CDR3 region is CASSLVTTGGVGNQPQHF. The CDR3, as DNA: TGTGCCAGCAGCTTAGTTACTACAGGCGGGGTTGGGAATCAGCCCCAGCATTTT. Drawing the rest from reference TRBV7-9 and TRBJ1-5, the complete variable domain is DTGVSQNPRHKITKRGQNVTFRCDPISEHNRLYWYRQTLGQGPEFLTYFQNEAQLEKSRLLSDRFSAERPKGSFSTLEIQRTEQGDSAMYLCASSLVTTGGVGNQPQHFGDGTRLSIL.

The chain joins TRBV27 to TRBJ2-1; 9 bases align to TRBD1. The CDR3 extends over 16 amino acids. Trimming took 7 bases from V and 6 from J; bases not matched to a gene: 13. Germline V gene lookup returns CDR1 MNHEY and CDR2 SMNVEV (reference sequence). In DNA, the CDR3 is TGTGCCAGCATCCAAAGAGACAGGGGGTACCGCAATGAGCAGTTCTTC. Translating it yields CASIQRDRGYRNEQFF.

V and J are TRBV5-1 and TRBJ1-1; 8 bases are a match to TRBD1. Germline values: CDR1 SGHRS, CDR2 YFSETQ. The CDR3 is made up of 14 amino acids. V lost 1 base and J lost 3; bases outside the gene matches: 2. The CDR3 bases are TGCGCCAGCAGCTTGCAGGGGGCGGACACTGAAGCTTTCTTT. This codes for CASSLQGADTEAFF.

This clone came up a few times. The CDR3 reads CSGRENYNEQFF. The CDR3, as DNA: TGCAGCGGCCGGGAAAACTACAATGAGCAGTTCTTC. The chain couples TRBV29-1 to TRBJ2-1; TRBD2 is a possible D gene (5 bases). Trimming pared 7 bases from V and 3 bases from J, leaving 10 bases between. Germline V gives CDR1 SQVTM, CDR2 ANQGSEA. The CDR3 is 12 residues long.

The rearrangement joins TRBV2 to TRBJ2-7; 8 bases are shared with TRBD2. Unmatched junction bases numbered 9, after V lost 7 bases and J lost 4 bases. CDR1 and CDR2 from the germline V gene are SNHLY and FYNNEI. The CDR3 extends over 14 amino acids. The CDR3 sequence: CASIRQAGDYEQYF. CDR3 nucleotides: TGTGCCAGCATCAGACAAGCGGGGGATTACGAGCAGTACTTC.

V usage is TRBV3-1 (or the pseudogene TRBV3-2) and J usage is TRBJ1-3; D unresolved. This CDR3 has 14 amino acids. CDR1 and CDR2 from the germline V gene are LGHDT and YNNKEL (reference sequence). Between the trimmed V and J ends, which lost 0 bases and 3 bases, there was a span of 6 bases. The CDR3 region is CASSQDFGGNTIYF. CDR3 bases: TGTGCCAGCAGCCAAGATTTCGGTGGAAACACCATATATTTT.

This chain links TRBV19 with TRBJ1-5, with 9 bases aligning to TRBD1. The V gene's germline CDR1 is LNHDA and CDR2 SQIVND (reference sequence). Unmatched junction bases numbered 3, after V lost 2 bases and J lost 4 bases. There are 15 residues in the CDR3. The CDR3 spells CASSIRGQGNQPQHF. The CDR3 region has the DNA TGTGCCAGTAGTATAAGGGGACAGGGTAATCAGCCCCAGCATTTT.

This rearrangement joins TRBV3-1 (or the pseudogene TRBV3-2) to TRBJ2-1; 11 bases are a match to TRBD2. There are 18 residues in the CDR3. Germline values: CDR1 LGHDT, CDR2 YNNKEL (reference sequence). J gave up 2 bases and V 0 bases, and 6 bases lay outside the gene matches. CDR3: CASSQEGGLAGPYNEQFF. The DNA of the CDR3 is TGTGCCAGCAGCCAAGAGGGCGGACTAGCGGGTCCCTACAATGAGCAGTTCTTC.

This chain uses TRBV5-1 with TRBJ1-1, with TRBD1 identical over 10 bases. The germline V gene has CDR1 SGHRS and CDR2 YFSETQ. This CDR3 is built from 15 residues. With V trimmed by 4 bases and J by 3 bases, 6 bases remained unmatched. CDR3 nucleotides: TGCGCCAGCAGCCGTTCAGGGACAGGGGACACTGAAGCTTTCTTT. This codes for CASSRSGTGDTEAFF.

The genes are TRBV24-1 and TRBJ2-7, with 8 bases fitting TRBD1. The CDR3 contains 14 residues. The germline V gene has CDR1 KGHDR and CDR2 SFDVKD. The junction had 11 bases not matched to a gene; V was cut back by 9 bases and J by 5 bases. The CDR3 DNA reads TGTGCCACCCGTATACAGGGGGAATGGGACGAGCAGTACTTC. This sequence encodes CATRIQGEWDEQYF.

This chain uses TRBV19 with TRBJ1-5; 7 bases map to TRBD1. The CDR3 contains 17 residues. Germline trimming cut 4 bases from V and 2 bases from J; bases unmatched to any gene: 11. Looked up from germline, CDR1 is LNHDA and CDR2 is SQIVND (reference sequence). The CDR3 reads CASSTLHDRAGNQPQHF. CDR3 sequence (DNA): TGTGCCAGTAGTACCTTGCATGACAGGGCTGGCAATCAGCCCCAGCATTTT.

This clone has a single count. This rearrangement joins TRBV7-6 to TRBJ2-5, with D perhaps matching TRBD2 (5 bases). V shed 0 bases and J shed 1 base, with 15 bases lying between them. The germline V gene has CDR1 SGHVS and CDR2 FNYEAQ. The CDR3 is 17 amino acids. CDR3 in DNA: TGTGCCAGCAGCTTAGCGCCAGGAGGCACAGTCCAAGAGACCCAGTACTTC. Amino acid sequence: CASSLAPGGTVQETQYF.

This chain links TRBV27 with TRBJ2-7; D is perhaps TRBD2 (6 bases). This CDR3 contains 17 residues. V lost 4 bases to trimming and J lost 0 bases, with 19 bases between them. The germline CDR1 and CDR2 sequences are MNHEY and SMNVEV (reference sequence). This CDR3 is CASSSAGRPRVSYEQYF. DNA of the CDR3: TGTGCCAGCAGTTCAGCGGGCCGACCGAGGGTCTCCTACGAGCAGTACTTC.

The CDR3 spells CASSLQMNTEAFF. The DNA of the CDR3 is TGTGCCAGCAGCTTGCAAATGAACACTGAAGCTTTCTTT. The chain links TRBV5-6 to TRBJ1-1; D is ambiguous. This CDR3 has 13 amino acids. V gave up 1 base and J gave up 0 bases, with 4 bases separating them. The germline gives CDR1 SGHDT, CDR2 YYEEEE.

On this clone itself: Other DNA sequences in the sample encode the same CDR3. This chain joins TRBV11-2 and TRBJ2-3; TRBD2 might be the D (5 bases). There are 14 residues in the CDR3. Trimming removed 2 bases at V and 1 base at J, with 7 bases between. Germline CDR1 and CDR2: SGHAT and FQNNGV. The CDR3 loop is CASSLSRGTDTQYF. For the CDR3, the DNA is TGTGCCAGCAGCTTATCGAGGGGCACAGATACGCAGTATTTT.

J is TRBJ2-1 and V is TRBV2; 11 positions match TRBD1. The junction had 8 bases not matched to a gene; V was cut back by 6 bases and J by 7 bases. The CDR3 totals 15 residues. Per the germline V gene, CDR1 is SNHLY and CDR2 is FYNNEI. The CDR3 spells CASRFGQGAWNEQFF. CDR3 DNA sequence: TGTGCCAGCAGATTCGGACAGGGGGCATGGAATGAGCAGTTCTTC.

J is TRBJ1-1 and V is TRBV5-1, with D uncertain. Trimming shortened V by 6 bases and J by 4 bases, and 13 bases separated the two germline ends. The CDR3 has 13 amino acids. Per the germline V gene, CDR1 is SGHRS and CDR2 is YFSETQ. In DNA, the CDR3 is TGCGCCAGCATGCAGGATCGTGGCACTGAAGCTTTCTTT. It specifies CASMQDRGTEAFF.

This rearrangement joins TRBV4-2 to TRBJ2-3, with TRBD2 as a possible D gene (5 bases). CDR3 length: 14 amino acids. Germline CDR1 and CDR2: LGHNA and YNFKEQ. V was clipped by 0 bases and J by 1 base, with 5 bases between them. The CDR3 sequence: CASSQERGTDTQYF. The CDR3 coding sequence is TGTGCCAGCAGCCAAGAGAGGGGCACAGATACGCAGTATTTT.

The CDR3: CASSVGQSNEAFF. The CDR3 coding sequence is TGCGCCAGCAGCGTTGGACAGAGTAATGAAGCTTTCTTT. The J gene is TRBJ1-1, the V gene TRBV5-1; maybe TRBD1 (6 bases). CDR3 size: 13 residues. V was cut by 4 bases and J by 7 bases, with 14 bases left in between. CDR1 and CDR2 from the germline V gene are SGHRS and YFSETQ. The whole variable domain, filled in from reference TRBV5-1 and TRBJ1-1, reads KAGVTQTPRYLIKTRGQQVTLSCSPISGHRSVSWYQQTPGQGLQFLFEYFSETQRNKGNFPGRFSGRQFSNSRSEMNVSTLELGDSALYLCASSVGQSNEAFFGQGTRLTVV.

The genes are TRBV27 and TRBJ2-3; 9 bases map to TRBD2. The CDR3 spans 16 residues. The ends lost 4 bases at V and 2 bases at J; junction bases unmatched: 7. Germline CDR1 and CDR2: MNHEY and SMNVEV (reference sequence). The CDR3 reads CASSSPTSGPTDTQYF. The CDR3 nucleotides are TGTGCCAGCAGTTCTCCGACTAGCGGCCCCACAGATACGCAGTATTTT.

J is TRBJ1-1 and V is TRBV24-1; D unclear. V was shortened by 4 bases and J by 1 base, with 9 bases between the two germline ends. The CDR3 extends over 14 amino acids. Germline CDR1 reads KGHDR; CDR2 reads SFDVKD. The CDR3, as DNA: TGTGCCACCAGTGAGTCGGGGAAGAACACTGAAGCTTTCTTT. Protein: CATSESGKNTEAFF.

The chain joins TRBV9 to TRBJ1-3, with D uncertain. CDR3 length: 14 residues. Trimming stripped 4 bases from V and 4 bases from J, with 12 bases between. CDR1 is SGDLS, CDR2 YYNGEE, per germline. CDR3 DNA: TGTGCCAGCAGCCCGCGGAGAGGGGGAAACACCATATATTTT. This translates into CASSPRRGGNTIYF.

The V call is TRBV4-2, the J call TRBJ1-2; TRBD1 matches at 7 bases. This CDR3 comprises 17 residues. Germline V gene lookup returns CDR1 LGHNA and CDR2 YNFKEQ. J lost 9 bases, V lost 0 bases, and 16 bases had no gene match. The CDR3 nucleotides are TGTGCCAGCAGCCAAGATAGCGGGGACAGACCATTGCGGAGCTACACCTTC. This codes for CASSQDSGDRPLRSYTF.

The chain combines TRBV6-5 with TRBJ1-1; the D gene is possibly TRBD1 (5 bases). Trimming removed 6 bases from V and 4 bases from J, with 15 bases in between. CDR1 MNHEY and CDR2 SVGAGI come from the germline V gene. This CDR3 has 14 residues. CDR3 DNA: TGTGCCAGCAGCTTAGATCAGGGAGGCACTGAAGCTTTCTTT. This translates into CASSLDQGGTEAFF.

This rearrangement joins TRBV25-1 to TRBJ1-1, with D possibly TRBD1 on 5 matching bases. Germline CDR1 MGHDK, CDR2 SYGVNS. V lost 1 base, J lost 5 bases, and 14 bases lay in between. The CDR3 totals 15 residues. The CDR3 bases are TGTGCCAGCAGTGAATCGTCTCAGGGTAAGACTGAAGCTTTCTTT. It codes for CASSESSQGKTEAFF.

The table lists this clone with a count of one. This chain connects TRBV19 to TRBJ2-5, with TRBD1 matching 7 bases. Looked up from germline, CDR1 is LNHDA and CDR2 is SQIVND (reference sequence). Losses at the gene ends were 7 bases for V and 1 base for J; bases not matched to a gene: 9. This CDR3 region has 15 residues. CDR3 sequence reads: CASTVGGKGQETQYF. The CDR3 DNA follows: TGTGCCAGTACTGTAGGGGGCAAAGGCCAAGAGACCCAGTACTTC.